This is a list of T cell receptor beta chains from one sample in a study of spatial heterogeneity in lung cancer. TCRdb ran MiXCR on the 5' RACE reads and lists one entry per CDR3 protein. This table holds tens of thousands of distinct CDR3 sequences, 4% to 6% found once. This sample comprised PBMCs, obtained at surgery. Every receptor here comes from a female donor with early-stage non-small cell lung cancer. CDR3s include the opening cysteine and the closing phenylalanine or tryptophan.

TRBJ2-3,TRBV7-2,CASSLMRGTADTQYF
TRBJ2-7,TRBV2,CASKAANEQYF
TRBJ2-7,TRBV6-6,CASSQPESSYEQYF
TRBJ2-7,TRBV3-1,CASSNPFGVPIDEQYF
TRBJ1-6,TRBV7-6,CASSPFGGNLDSPLHF
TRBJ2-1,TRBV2,CASSDQAGDFYNEQFF
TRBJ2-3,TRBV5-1,CASSMRGAEDTQYF
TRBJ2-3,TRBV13,CASSTTVTVGLESTDTQYF
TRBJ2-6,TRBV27,CASSSHTTGRSGANVLTF
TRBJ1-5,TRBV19,CASSGTGNQPQHF
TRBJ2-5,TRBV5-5,CASSLGTGVETQYF
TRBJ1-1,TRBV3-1,CASSQVGGSDTEAFF
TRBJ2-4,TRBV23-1,CASSQRWTGGNIQYF
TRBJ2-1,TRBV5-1,CASSSAGSSYNEQFF
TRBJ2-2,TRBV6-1,CASRDPPGELFF
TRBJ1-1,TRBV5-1,CASSLTGVMNTEAFF
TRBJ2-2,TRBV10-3,CAIRGLWNTGELFF
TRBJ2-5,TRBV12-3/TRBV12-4,CASSYQDQETQYF
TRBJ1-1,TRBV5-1,CASSGGQNTEAFF
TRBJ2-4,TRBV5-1,CASSLSQGRRAIQYF
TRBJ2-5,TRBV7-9,CASSLRKAGAHETQYF
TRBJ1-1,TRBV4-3,CASSRVQGFTEAFF
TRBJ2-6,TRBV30,CAWNRDRVSGANVLTF
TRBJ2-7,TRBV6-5,CASSPAGQGYEQYF
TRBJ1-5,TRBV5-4,CASSLEGSQPQHF
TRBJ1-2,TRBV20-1,CSASKTGEEDGYTF
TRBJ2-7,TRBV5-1,CASSLGLSDEQYF
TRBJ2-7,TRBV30,CAWSGRDSYEQYF
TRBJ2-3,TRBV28,CASSPRTGSASTDTQYF
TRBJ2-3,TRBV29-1,CSVSGSGTDTQYF
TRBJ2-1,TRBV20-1,CSASGIGYNEQFF
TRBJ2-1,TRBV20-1,CSASPWGTSGGRREQFF
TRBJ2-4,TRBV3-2,CASSQDQNGLAKNIQYF
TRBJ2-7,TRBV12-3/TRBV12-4,CASSRSVPYEQYF
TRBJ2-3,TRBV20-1,CSARALAGATDTQYF
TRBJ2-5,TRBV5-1,CASRSASDGETQYF
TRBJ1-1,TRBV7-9,CASSLQGGGTEAFF
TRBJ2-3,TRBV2,CASKERATDTQYF
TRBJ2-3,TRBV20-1,CSALGGAESIDTQYF
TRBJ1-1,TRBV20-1,CSARVLGGNTEAFF
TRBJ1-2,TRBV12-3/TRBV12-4,CASSLIQSFNYGYTF